This T cell receptor (beta chain) was profiled in a study of blood T cell repertoires in COVID-19. Measured with immunoSEQ multiplex PCR; TCRdb has only the in-frame clones, and not every one. The sample records 30,000 to 50,000 clones, about 90% being singletons. The ends lost 8 bases at V and 7 bases at J; junction bases unmatched: 7. CDR3 length: 12 residues. The germline V gene encodes CDR1 GTSNPN and CDR2 SVGIG (reference sequence). The TCR sequence derives from a man aged 50 to 60 with active or convalescent COVID-19. V usage is TRBV30 and J usage is TRBJ1-2; 10 nucleotides align to TRBD1. Sequencing used peripheral blood. CDR3 sequence: CAGGDRGPGYTF. The DNA of the CDR3 is TGTGCCGGGGGTGACAGGGGGCCTGGCTACACCTTC.